The 9 T cell receptor beta chains presented below share a single source sample, sequenced in a study of vaccination and CD4 T cells after COVID-19. What these receptors recognize is not known. The treatment: roughly 10-day PBMC culture with coronavirus spike peptide pools or control peptides (ViraFEST assay). The unexposed donor provided CD4+ T cells, which were taken before the COVID-19 pandemic (2011-2018). CD4+ T cells that had been cultured provided DNA sequenced with the Oncomine TCR Beta short-read assay. Cultured CD4+ T cells were the source of extracted genomic DNA. One entry per CDR3 protein, called by TCRdb with MiXCR from the PCR reads. Seen here are 8,500 to 10,000 distinct CDR3 sequences, over 25% observed once, and the top ten hold approximately 10%. Sequencing used CD4+ T cells from blood, cultured in vitro. The receptors were gathered from a human donor in good health.

This clonotype was counted a few times. The gene calls are TRBV7-8 and TRBJ1-2; tentatively, D is TRBD1 (5 bases). Between the trimmed V and J ends, which lost 1 base and 8 bases, there was a span of 14 bases. CDR3 length: 14 amino acids. Germline V gives CDR1 SGHVS, CDR2 FQNEAQ. CDR3 residues: CASSLVSQGSGYTF. In DNA form, the CDR3 reads TGTGCCAGCAGCTTAGTATCCCAGGGATCCGGCTACACCTTC.

This clonotype turned up a few times. The chain employs TRBV19 and TRBJ1-2; possible D gene TRBD1, 5 bases. The germline gives CDR1 LNHDA, CDR2 SQIVND (reference sequence). The ends were cut back, 4 bases at V and 8 bases at J, with 14 bases in the middle. The CDR3 totals 13 residues. The CDR3 loop reads CASSTRDLGGYTF. Here the CDR3 DNA reads TGTGCCAGTAGTACCCGGGACTTGGGAGGCTACACCTTC.

The V and J genes are TRBV6-5 and TRBJ1-5; D is unresolved. The germline V and J ends were trimmed by 0 bases and 7 bases, with 13 bases remaining between them. The CDR3 totals 15 residues. Germline V gene lookup returns CDR1 MNHEY and CDR2 SVGAGI. CDR3 nucleotide sequence: TGTGCCAGCAGTTACTCGGTCCCATTGGGCCAGCCCCAGCATTTT. Protein: CASSYSVPLGQPQHF.

This clonotype has a handful of counts. The V call is TRBV10-3, the J call TRBJ2-5, with TRBD1 matching over 7 bases. This CDR3 contains 12 residues. The germline gives CDR1 ENHRY, CDR2 SYGVKD. Losses at the gene ends were 6 bases for V and 3 bases for J; bases not matched to a gene: 1. This CDR3 is CAIRGTEETQYF. The DNA for the CDR3 is TGTGCCATCAGGGGGACAGAAGAGACCCAGTACTTC.

The chain employs TRBV7-9 and TRBJ1-1; D unclear. Germline V gives CDR1 SEHNR, CDR2 FQNEAQ (reference sequence). V was pared by 5 bases and J by 0 bases, with 10 bases between. The CDR3 has 14 amino acids. The chain's CDR3 is CASSILGMNTEAFF. Here the CDR3 DNA reads TGTGCCAGCAGCATCCTCGGGATGAACACTGAAGCTTTCTTT. The variable domain in full, with the rest retrieved from reference TRBV7-9 and TRBJ1-1, is DTGVSQNPRHKITKRGQNVTFRCDPISEHNRLYWYRQTLGQGPEFLTYFQNEAQLEKSRLLSDRFSAERPKGSFSTLEIQRTEQGDSAMYLCASSILGMNTEAFFGQGTRLTVV.

The gene calls are TRBV6-5 and TRBJ2-1; a weak D match, TRBD1 (5 bases). The V end lost 4 bases, the J end lost 9 bases, and 7 bases lay between the germline ends. Germline values: CDR1 MNHEY, CDR2 SVGAGI. This CDR3 comprises 11 residues. CDR3 loop: CASSSRVEQFF. The CDR3 DNA sequence: TGTGCCAGCAGTTCCAGGGTTGAGCAGTTCTTC.

This chain connects TRBV28 to TRBJ2-1, with TRBD1 matching over 9 bases. The V gene end was trimmed by 3 bases and the J gene end by 10 bases; junction bases not matched to a gene: 10. The CDR3 length is 15 residues. Germline CDR1 reads MDHEN; CDR2 reads SYDVKM. The CDR3 sequence: CASSFSGTGSGEQFF. The CDR3 region has the DNA TGTGCCAGCAGTTTTTCTGGGACAGGGTCTGGGGAGCAGTTCTTC.

The chain employs TRBV20-1 and TRBJ2-5; 11 bases map to TRBD2. V lost 4 bases and J lost 2; bases outside the gene matches: 9. The V gene's germline CDR1 is DFQATT and CDR2 SNEGSKA (reference sequence). The CDR3 consists of 16 residues. The CDR3 spells CSANPRLAGNQETQYF. The CDR3 coding sequence is TGCAGTGCTAACCCCAGACTAGCGGGAAATCAAGAGACCCAGTACTTC.

The chain couples TRBV6-2 or TRBV6-3 to TRBJ2-7, with D uncertain. The CDR3 totals 13 residues. V was shortened by 2 bases and J by 4 bases, with 9 bases between the two germline ends. Per the germline V gene, CDR1 is MNHEY and CDR2 is SVGEGT. The CDR3 DNA reads as TGTGCCAGCAGTTACGCCCACGGGTACGAGCAGTACTTC. This gives the protein CASSYAHGYEQYF.